This T cell receptor (beta chain) was obtained from a study of blood T cell repertoires in COVID-19 (dated by TCRdb to 2020 to 2021). About the investigation overall: The collaborator samples originated in the United States, Italy and Spain and spanned the acute and convalescent phases of COVID-19. Where HLA class I and class II types were available, the types were taken from metadata supplied by the sample provider, not from assay-based typing. Deeply sampled blood TCRbeta repertoires from subjects exposed to, actively infected with, or recovered from COVID-19 were included in the dataset. The prospective study material was composed of cDNA or gDNA derived from T cells, B-cell-depleted T cells, or PBMCs. Samples came from the ongoing ImmuneRACE study (first 160 participants) plus 1,254 subjects from 6 global collaborators. The repertoires were made available in a free public database intended to serve as a resource for research on the immune response to SARS-CoV-2. The sample metadata nearly always contained a de-identified subject ID, COVID-19 status, age in years and sex. Points the paper makes about the study in general: The quantity of clinical and demographic metadata differed by source and by participant and was supplied without curation.

V loses 6 bases at its end and J loses 6 bases; junction bases beyond the gene matches: 8. The CDR3 has 14 amino acids, counting the end cysteine and phenylalanine. The retained sequence is limited to the CDR3, 42 bases, with the frame set at the first base. CDR1 and CDR2, looked up from the germline V gene (reference sequence), are LNHDA and SQIVND. A remark on this clone: Its specific antigen is unknown. No base quality values were provided; no much bigger clone lies one nucleotide off.

Participants in the prospective study were aged roughly 18 to 100 years, lived in about two dozen United States geographic areas, and enrolled through a virtual design. In the prospective study, participants were assigned to cohorts based on the clinical history participants reported in a screening survey and a study questionnaire. Exposed participants had been in contact with someone with a PCR-confirmed or clinician-diagnosed COVID-19 case within 2 weeks of study entry. Each participant in the prospective study had whole blood, serum and a nasopharyngeal or oropharyngeal swab collected by mobile phlebotomists. Participants in the prospective study had the option to provide additional blood draws and questionnaires over a roughly two-month period. Before DNA extraction, prospective study blood samples were shipped either frozen or at room temperature. The immunoSEQ Assay, a bias-controlled multiplex PCR, was used to amplify TCRbeta CDR3 regions from genomic DNA. The paper's data handling went like this. The number of nucleated cells in each sample was estimated from the amplification of reference gene primers within the assay. To quantify the absolute abundance of each unique TCRbeta CDR3 rearrangement, sequence reads were collapsed and filtered. For each sample, productive Simpson clonality was calculated by taking the square root of Simpson's diversity index across productive rearrangements. TCRdb's version of the immuneACCESS table is confined to in-frame rearrangements and falls short of the full clone set. An unresolved V gene accounts for under half of the shortfall where checked; the remainder is of unknown origin. The DNA was the basis for D and trimming; V, J and clone size are from that table. The sample table shows a few hundred thousand clones, and approximately 81% are seen once. The top ten hold around 6.3% of the sample.

Specimen: PBMCs or T cells enriched from blood (not recorded which). The sequence came from a woman aged 50 to 60 who had been exposed to COVID-19. The rearranged chain carries TRBV19 and TRBJ1-3; TRBD1 aligns with 7 central bases. The DNA reads TGTGCCAGTAGCCCTGGGCAGGGGGAAAACACCATATATTTT. Its product reads: CASSPGQGENTIYF.